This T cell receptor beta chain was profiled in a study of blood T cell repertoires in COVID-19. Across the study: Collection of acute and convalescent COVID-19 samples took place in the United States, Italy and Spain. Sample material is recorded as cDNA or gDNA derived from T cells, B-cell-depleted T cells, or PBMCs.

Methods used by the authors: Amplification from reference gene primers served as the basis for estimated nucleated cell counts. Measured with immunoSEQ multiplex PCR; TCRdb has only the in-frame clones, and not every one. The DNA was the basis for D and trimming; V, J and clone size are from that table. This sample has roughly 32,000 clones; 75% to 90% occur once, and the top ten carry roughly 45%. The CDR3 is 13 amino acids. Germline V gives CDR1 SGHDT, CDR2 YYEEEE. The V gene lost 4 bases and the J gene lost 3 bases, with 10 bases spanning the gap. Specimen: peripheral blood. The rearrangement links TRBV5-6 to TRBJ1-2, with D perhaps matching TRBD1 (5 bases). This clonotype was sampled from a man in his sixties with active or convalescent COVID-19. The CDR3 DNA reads TGTGCCAGCAGCCCGGACATATACTATGGCTACACCTTC. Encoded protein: CASSPDIYYGYTF. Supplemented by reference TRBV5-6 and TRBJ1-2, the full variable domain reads DAGVTQSPTHLIKTRGQQVTLRCSPKSGHDTVSWYQQALGQGPQFIFQYYEEEERQRGNFPDRFSGHQFPNYSSELNVNALLLGDSALYLCASSPDIYYGYTFGSGTRLTVV.